These 10 T cell receptor beta chains came from one sample sequenced in a study of blood T cell repertoires in COVID-19. TCRdb's copy holds only in-frame clones and misses some; the assay was immunoSEQ multiplex PCR. This table holds about 220,000 clones, approximately 86% found once. Sequencing was performed on peripheral blood. These receptors all stem from an elderly woman with acute or convalescent COVID-19.

CDR3 nucleotides: TGTGCCAGCAGTCCCCGGGGGGCGCTAAATTCACCCCTCCACTTT. Its translation is CASSPRGALNSPLHF. The chain recombines TRBV28 with TRBJ1-6, with D possibly matching TRBD1 (6 bases). CDR3 length: 15 residues. CDR1 and CDR2 (germline): MDHEN, SYDVKM. The V end lost 5 bases, the J end lost 7 bases, and 15 bases lay between the germline ends.

As for this clone: This CDR3 is also generated by other DNA sequences in the sample. This chain uses TRBV19 with TRBJ1-3, with D possibly being TRBD1 (6 bases). This CDR3 has 15 residues. Germline V gives CDR1 LNHDA, CDR2 SQIVND (reference sequence). The germline V and J ends were trimmed by 6 bases and 0 bases, with 12 bases remaining between them. This CDR3 reads CASSPTGSSGNTIYF. CDR3 nucleotides: TGTGCCAGTAGCCCTACAGGGAGCTCTGGAAACACCATATATTTT.

The chain combines TRBV5-4 with TRBJ2-2, with D possibly TRBD1 on 6 matching bases. Trimming stripped 6 bases from V and 4 bases from J, with 19 bases between. In germline, CDR1 is SGHNT, CDR2 YYREEE (reference sequence). The CDR3 is made up of 16 amino acids. The CDR3 DNA is TGTGCCAGCAAAAAAATTGATACAGGGTTCACCGGGGAGCTGTTTTTT. Amino acids: CASKKIDTGFTGELFF.

The V and J genes are TRBV6-1 and TRBJ1-2; weak D call: TRBD1 (6 bases). The V end lost 3 bases, the J end lost 7 bases, and 12 bases lay between the germline ends. Germline V gene sequence: CDR1 MNHNS, CDR2 SASEGT. There are 13 residues in the CDR3. The DNA of the CDR3 is TGTGCCAGCAGTGACGGGGGGGCGCGTGGCTACACCTTC. It is translated as CASSDGGARGYTF.

V and J are TRBV3-1 (or the pseudogene TRBV3-2) and TRBJ2-3; possible D gene TRBD1, 6 bases. The germline V gene has CDR1 LGHDT and CDR2 YNNKEL (reference sequence). This CDR3 contains 17 residues. The germline V and J ends were trimmed by 0 bases and 9 bases, with 22 bases remaining between them. The chain's CDR3 is CASSQDEDSPGKRTQYF. DNA for the CDR3: TGTGCCAGCAGCCAAGATGAGGACAGCCCCGGGAAGAGAACGCAGTATTTT.

This chain joins TRBV6-6 and TRBJ1-1; D uncertain. This CDR3 region has 13 residues. The V gene's germline CDR1 is MNHNY and CDR2 SVGAGI (reference sequence). V was cut by 6 bases and J by 1 base, with 9 bases left in between. The CDR3 is CASSQTTNTEAFF. CDR3 coding DNA: TGTGCCAGCAGCCAGACAACGAACACTGAAGCTTTCTTT.

V usage is TRBV4-2 and J usage is TRBJ2-1; the match to TRBD2 covers 9 bases. This CDR3 contains 18 residues. CDR1 LGHNA and CDR2 YNFKEQ come from the germline V gene. Trimming cost V 0 bases and J 0 bases; bases outside gene matches: 6. The CDR3 is CASSQDRAGGSSYNEQFF. The CDR3 DNA is TGTGCCAGCAGCCAAGATAGGGCGGGGGGGAGCTCCTACAATGAGCAGTTCTTC.

This clone occurred once. CDR3 in amino acids: CASSNPEGGRGYEQYF. DNA of the CDR3: TGTGCCAGCAGTAATCCCGAGGGCGGGAGGGGCTACGAGCAGTACTTC. The gene calls are TRBV27 and TRBJ2-7, with 9 nucleotides matching TRBD2. The V and J ends lost 5 bases and 3 bases, in that order; junction bases with no gene match: 11. This CDR3 has 16 residues. Germline V gene sequence: CDR1 MNHEY, CDR2 SMNVEV (reference sequence).

The J gene is TRBJ1-2, the V gene TRBV3-1 (or the pseudogene TRBV3-2), with TRBD1 identical over 10 bases. Germline V gene lookup returns CDR1 LGHDT and CDR2 YNNKEL (reference sequence). After removal of 1 base from V and 4 bases from J, the junction contained 3 bases not matched to a gene. The CDR3 runs 15 residues. CDR3 DNA sequence: TGTGCCAGCAGCCAAGTCGGGACAGGGGCCTATGGCTACACCTTC. It is translated as CASSQVGTGAYGYTF.

V and J are TRBV7-3 and TRBJ1-2; 9 nucleotides align to TRBD1. This CDR3 is built from 14 residues. V lost 5 bases, J lost 8 bases, and 9 bases stayed unmatched. Germline V gene lookup returns CDR1 SGHTA and CDR2 FQGTGA. The CDR3 region is CASSETRGQGGYTF. CDR3 bases: TGTGCCAGCAGCGAGACTCGAGGACAGGGGGGCTACACCTTC.